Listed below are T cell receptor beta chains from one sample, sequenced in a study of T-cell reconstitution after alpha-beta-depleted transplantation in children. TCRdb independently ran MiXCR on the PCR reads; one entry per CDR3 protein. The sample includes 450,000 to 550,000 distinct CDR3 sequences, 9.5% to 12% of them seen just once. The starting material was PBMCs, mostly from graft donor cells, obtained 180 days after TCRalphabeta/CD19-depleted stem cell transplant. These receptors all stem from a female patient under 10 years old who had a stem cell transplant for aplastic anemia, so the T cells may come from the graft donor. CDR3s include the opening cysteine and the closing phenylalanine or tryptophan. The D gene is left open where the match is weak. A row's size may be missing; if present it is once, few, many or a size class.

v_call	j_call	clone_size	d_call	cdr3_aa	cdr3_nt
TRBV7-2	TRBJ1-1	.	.	CASRYWDVPEAFF	TGTGCCAGCAGGTATTGGGACGTACCTGAAGCTTTCTTT
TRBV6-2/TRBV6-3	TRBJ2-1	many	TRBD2	CASSLRTSLYEQFF	TGTGCCAGCAGCCTGAGGACTAGTTTGTATGAGCAGTTCTTC
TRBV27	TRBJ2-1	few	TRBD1	CASSPTGGDNEQFF	TGTGCCAGCAGCCCGACAGGGGGGGACAATGAGCAGTTCTTC
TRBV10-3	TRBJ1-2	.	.	CAISNRDGGYTF	TGTGCCATCAGCAACCGGGACGGAGGCTACACCTTC
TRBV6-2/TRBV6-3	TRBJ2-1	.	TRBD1	CASSYSGTGSHEQFF	TGTGCCAGCAGTTACTCCGGGACAGGGAGCCATGAGCAGTTCTTC
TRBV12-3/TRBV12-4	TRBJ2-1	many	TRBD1	CASSFARGYEQFF	TGTGCCAGCAGTTTTGCCAGGGGGTATGAGCAGTTCTTC
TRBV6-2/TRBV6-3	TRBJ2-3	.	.	CASGTSTYTQYF	TGTGCCAGCGGGACATCAACTTATACGCAGTATTTT
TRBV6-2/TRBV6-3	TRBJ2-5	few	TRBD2	CASSYAGLAQETQYF	TGTGCCAGCAGTTACGCCGGACTAGCTCAAGAGACCCAGTACTTC
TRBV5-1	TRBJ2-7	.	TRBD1	CASTYRGDEQYF	TGCGCCAGCACCTACAGGGGCGACGAGCAGTACTTC
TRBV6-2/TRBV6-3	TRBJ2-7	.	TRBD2	CASSLRLATYEQYF	TGTGCCAGCAGCCTTCGACTAGCCACCTACGAGCAGTACTTC
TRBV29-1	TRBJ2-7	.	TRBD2	CSVLAATYEQYF	TGCAGCGTCCTAGCGGCAACCTACGAGCAGTACTTC
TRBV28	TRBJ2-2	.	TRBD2	CASSLWTSGRGELFF	TGTGCCAGCAGTCTCTGGACTAGCGGGAGGGGGGAGCTGTTTTTT
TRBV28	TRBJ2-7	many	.	CASSSRAQFSTIAGYF	TGTGCCAGCAGTTCCCGGGCCCAGTTTTCTACGATTGCTGGGTACTTC
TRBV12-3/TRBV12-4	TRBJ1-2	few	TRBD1	CASSVNNRGRDGYTF	TGTGCCAGCAGTGTGAACAACAGGGGCAGAGATGGCTACACCTTC
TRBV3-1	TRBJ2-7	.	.	CASSQAGVSYEQYF	TGTGCCAGCAGCCAAGCGGGGGTGTCCTACGAGCAGTACTTC
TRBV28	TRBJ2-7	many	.	CASGLDRPYEQYF	TGTGCCAGCGGACTGGACAGACCCTACGAGCAGTACTTC
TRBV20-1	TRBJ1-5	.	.	CSARGRRGNQPQHF	TGCAGTGCTAGAGGTCGGCGCGGGAATCAGCCCCAGCATTTT
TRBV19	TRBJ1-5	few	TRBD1	CASKDFITGGMGNQPQHF	TGTGCCAGTAAGGATTTTATTACAGGGGGAATGGGCAATCAGCCCCAGCATTTT
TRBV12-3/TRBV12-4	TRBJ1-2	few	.	CASRLSGGYDYGYTF	TGTGCCAGCAGGCTCTCGGGGGGATACGACTATGGCTACACCTTC
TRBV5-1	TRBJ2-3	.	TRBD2	CASSLRQAGTQYF	TGCGCCAGCAGCTTGCGACAAGCGGGAACGCAGTATTTT
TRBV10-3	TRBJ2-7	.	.	CAISEPPYEQYF	TGTGCCATCAGTGAGCCCCCCTACGAGCAGTACTTC
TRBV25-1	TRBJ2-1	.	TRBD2	CASSALKGLAENNEQFF	TGTGCCAGCAGTGCCCTGAAGGGACTAGCGGAGAACAATGAGCAGTTCTTC
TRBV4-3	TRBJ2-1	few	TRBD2	CASSQLAGGPNEQFF	TGCGCCAGCAGCCAGCTAGCGGGAGGCCCCAATGAGCAGTTCTTC
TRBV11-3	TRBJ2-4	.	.	CASSLPSTQNIQYF	TGTGCCAGCAGCTTACCCTCGACCCAAAACATTCAGTACTTC
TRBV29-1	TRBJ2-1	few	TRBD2	CSDNRLAGGVREQFF	TGCAGCGACAATAGGCTAGCGGGAGGGGTCCGTGAGCAGTTCTTC
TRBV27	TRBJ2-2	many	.	CASSLGTLGTGELFF	TGTGCCAGCAGTCTAGGGACACTGGGGACCGGGGAGCTGTTTTTT
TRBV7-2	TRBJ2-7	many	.	CASSFGTGSSYEQYF	TGTGCCAGCAGCTTCGGGACGGGTAGCTCCTACGAGCAGTACTTC
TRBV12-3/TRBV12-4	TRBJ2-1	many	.	CASSFPVGAYNEQFF	TGTGCCAGCAGTTTCCCGGTTGGCGCCTACAATGAGCAGTTCTTC
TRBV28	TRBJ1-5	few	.	CASSHGSYQPQHF	TGTGCCAGCAGTCACGGATCTTATCAGCCCCAGCATTTT
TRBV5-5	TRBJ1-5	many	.	CASSLLPGRANQPQHF	TGTGCCAGCAGCTTGTTACCGGGACGGGCCAATCAGCCCCAGCATTTT
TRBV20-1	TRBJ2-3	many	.	CSASGTDTQYF	TGCAGTGCGTCTGGGACAGATACGCAGTATTTT
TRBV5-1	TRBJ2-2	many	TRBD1	CASSDRDTGELFF	TGCGCCAGCAGTGACAGGGACACCGGGGAGCTGTTTTTT
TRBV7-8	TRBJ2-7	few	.	CASSEKGIEYEQYF	TGTGCCAGCAGCGAAAAGGGGATCGAGTACGAGCAGTACTTC
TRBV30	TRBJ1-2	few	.	CAWSVSHRYYTF	TGTGCCTGGAGTGTATCTCATCGGTACTACACCTTC
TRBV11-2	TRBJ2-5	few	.	CASSNGIIRTLSGGTQYF	TGTGCCAGCAGCAACGGGATAATTAGGACCCTATCTGGAGGGACCCAGTACTTC
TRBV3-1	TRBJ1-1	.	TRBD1	CASSQEGTGGGYAFF	TGTGCCAGCAGCCAAGAGGGCACAGGGGGCGGGTACGCTTTCTTT
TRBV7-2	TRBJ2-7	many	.	CASSPPVGEQYF	TGTGCCAGCAGCCCCCCGGTCGGCGAGCAGTACTTC
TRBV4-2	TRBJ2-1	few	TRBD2	CASSPKSLAGGYNEQFF	TGTGCCAGCAGCCCGAAGTCGTTAGCGGGAGGCTACAATGAGCAGTTCTTC
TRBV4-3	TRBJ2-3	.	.	CASSQDRWTDTQYF	TGCGCCAGCAGCCAAGATCGATGGACAGATACGCAGTATTTT
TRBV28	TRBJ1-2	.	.	CASSYRVDRRLNGGYTF	TGTGCCAGCAGCTACCGGGTGGACAGACGGTTGAATGGTGGCTACACCTTC
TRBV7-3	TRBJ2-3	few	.	CASSFGVPSTDTQYF	TGTGCCAGCAGCTTTGGGGTTCCTAGCACAGATACGCAGTATTTT